The clone carrying this TCR beta chain turned up a few times. The CDR3 loop spans 14 amino acids. V lost 5 bases to trimming and J lost 4 bases, with 14 bases between them. The V gene's germline CDR1 is LNHDA and CDR2 SQIVND (reference sequence). This specimen belongs to a study of blood T cell repertoires in COVID-19. Overall study context: Material from acute and convalescent COVID-19 was sourced from the United States, Italy and Spain. T cells, B-cell-depleted T cells, or PBMCs supplied cDNA or gDNA.

Under the authors' procedure: The authors estimated nucleated cell counts from reference gene primer amplification. The protocol was immunoSEQ multiplex PCR, while the TCRdb copy is restricted to in-frame clones and leaves out a portion. V, J and clone size were drawn from that table, and D and trimming were deduced from the DNA. Here the sample spans approximately 200,000 clones, roughly nine tenths being singletons. The specimen sequenced was peripheral blood. The sequence derives from a woman aged 45 to 65 with acute or convalescent COVID-19. This chain uses TRBV19 with TRBJ1-1; D might be TRBD1 (6 bases). Here the CDR3 DNA reads TGTGCCAGTAGTCTCACAGGGTATGGCACTGAAGCTTTCTTT. It encodes CASSLTGYGTEAFF.